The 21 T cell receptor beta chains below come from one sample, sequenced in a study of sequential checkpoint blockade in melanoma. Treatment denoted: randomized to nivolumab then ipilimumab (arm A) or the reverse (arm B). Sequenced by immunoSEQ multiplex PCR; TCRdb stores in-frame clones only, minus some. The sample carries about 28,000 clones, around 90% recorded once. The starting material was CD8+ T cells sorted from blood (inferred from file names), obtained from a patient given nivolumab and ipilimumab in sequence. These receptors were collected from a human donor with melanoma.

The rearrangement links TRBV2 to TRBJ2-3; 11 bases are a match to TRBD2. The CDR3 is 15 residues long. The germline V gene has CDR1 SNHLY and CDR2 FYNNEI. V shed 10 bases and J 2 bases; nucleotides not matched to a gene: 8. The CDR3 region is CAIPRTSGPTDTQYF. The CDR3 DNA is TGTGCCATCCCACGGACTAGCGGGCCCACAGATACGCAGTATTTT. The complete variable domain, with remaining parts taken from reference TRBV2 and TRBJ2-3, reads EPEVTQTPSHQVTQMGQEVILRCVPISNHLYFYWYRQILGQKVEFLVSFYNNEISEKSEIFDDQFSVERPDGSNFTLKIRSTKLEDSAMYFCAIPRTSGPTDTQYFGPGTRLTVL.

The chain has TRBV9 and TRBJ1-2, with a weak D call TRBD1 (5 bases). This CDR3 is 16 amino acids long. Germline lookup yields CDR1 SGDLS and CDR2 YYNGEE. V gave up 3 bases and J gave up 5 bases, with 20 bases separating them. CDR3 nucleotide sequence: TGTGCCAGCAGCGACCCCCGGACATCCGGCCCGTATGGCTACACCTTC. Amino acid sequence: CASSDPRTSGPYGYTF.

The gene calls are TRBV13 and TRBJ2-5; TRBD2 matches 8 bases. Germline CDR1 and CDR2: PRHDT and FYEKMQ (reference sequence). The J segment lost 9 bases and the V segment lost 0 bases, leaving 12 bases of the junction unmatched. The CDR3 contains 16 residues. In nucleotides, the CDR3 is TGTGCCAGCAGCTTAGGCGGGGAACTAGCGGCCGCGGCCCAGTACTTC. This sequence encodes CASSLGGELAAAAQYF.

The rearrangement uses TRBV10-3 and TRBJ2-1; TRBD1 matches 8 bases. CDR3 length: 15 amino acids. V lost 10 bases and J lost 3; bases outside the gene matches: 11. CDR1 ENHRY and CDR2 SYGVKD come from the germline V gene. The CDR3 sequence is CATINLGTGYNEQFF. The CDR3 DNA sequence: TGTGCCACCATAAACCTCGGGACAGGCTACAATGAGCAGTTCTTC.

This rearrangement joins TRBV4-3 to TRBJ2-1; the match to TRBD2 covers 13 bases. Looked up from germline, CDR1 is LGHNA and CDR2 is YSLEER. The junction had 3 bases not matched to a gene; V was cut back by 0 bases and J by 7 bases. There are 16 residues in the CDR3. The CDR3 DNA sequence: TGCGCCAGCAGCCAAGACGGGACTAGCGGGAAGAATGAGCAGTTCTTC. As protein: CASSQDGTSGKNEQFF.

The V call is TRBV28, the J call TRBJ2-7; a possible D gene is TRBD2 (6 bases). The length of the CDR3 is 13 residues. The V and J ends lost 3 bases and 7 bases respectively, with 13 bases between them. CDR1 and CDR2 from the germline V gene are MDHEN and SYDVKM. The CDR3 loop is CASSLSGVWEQYF. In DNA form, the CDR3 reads TGTGCCAGCAGTTTGTCGGGAGTTTGGGAGCAGTACTTC. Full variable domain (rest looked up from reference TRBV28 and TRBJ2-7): DVKVTQSSRYLVKRTGEKVFLECVQDMDHENMFWYRQDPGLGLRLIYFSYDVKMKEKGDIPEGYSVSREKKERFSLILESASTNQTSMYLCASSLSGVWEQYFGPGTRLTVT.

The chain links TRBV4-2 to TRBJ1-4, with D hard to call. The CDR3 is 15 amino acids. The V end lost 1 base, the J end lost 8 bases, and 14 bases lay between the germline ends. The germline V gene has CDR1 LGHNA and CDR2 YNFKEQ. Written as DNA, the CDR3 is TGTGCCAGCAGCCAAGTCGAGGGAGCCGCGGAAAAACTGTTTTTT. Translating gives CASSQVEGAAEKLFF.

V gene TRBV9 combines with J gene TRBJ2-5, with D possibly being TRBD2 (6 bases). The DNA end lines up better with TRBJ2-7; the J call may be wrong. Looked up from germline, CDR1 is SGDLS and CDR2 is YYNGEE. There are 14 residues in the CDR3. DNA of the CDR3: TGTGCCAGCAGCGTAGCTACTGGGGGGTACGAGCAGTACTTC. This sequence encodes CASSVATGGYEQYF.

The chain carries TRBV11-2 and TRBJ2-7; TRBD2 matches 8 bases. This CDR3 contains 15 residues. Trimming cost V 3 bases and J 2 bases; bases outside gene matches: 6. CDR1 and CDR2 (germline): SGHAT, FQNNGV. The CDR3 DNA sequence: TGTGCCAGCAGCTTCGGGGCGGGGGGTCCCTACGAGCAGTACGTC. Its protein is CASSFGAGGPYEQYV.

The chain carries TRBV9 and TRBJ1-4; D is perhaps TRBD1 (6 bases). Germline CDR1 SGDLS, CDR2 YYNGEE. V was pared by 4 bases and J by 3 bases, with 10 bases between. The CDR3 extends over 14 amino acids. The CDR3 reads CASSPWTANEKLFF. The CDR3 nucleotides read TGTGCCAGCAGCCCATGGACAGCTAATGAAAAACTGTTTTTT. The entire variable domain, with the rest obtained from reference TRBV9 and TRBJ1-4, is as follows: DSGVTQTPKHLITATGQRVTLRCSPRSGDLSVYWYQQSLDQGLQFLIQYYNGEERAKGNILERFSAQQFPDLHSELNLSSLELGDSALYFCASSPWTANEKLFFGSGTQLSVL.

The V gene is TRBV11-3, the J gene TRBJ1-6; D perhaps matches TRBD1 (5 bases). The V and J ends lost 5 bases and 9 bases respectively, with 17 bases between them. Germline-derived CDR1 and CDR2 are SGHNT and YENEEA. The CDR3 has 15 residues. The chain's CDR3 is CASSHVGGGGSPLHF. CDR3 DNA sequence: TGTGCCAGCAGCCACGTGGGTGGGGGAGGTTCACCCCTCCACTTT.

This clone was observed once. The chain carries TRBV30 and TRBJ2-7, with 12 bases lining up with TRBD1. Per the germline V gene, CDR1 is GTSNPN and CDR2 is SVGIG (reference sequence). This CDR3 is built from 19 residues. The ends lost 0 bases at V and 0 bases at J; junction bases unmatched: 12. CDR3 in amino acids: CAWSVRGGQGAPRSYEQYV. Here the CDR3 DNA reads TGTGCCTGGAGTGTCCGGGGGGGACAGGGGGCTCCCCGCTCCTACGAGCAGTACGTC.

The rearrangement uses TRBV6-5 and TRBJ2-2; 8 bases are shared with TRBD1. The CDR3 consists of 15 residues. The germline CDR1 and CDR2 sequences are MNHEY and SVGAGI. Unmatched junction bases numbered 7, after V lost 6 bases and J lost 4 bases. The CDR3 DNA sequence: TGTGCCAGCAGACCGACAGGGGACCGCACCGGGGAGCTGTTTTTT. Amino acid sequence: CASRPTGDRTGELFF.

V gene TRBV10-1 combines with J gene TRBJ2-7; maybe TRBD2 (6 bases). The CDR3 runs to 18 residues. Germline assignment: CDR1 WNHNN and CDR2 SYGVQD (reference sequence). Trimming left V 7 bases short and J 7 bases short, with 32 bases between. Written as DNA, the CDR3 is TGCGCCAGCATCGAGGGCATCCAGCGGGCCCCCCCCTCTTGTGAGCAGTACTTC. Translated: CASIEGIQRAPPSCEQYF.

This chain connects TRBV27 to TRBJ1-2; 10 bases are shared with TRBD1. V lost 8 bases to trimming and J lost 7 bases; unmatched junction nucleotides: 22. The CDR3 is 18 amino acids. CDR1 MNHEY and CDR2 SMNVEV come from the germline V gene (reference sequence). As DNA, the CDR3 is TGTGCCAGCCGGGCCCCACAAATGGGACAGGGGCCTCTAGGTGGCTACACCTTC. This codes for CASRAPQMGQGPLGGYTF.

CDR3 nucleotides: TGCGCCAGCAGCCAAGATGTTAGCGGGAGCTACTACGAGCAGTACTTC. Residues: CASSQDVSGSYYEQYF. The chain combines TRBV4-3 with TRBJ2-7; 9 nucleotides agree with TRBD2. Per germline, CDR1 LGHNA and CDR2 YSLEER. The CDR3 totals 16 residues. Trimming removed 0 bases from V and 3 bases from J; junction bases left unmatched: 6.

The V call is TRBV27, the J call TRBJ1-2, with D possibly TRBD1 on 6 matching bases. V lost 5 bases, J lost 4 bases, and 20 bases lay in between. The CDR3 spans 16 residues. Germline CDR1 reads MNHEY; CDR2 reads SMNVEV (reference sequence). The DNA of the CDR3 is TGTGCCAGCAGTACGGGGGGCGAGGGCTTCCCCTATGGCTACACCTTC. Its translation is CASSTGGEGFPYGYTF.

The CDR3 DNA reads TGTGCCTGGAGTAGTTTGGGGGGGCTTGGGGATTTAAACACTGAAGCTTTCTTT. Amino acids: CAWSSLGGLGDLNTEAFF. The rearrangement joins TRBV30 to TRBJ1-1; tentative D call: TRBD1 (6 bases). CDR3 size: 18 residues. V lost 2 bases and J lost 2, with 24 bases in between. From germline, CDR1 is GTSNPN and CDR2 SVGIG (reference sequence).

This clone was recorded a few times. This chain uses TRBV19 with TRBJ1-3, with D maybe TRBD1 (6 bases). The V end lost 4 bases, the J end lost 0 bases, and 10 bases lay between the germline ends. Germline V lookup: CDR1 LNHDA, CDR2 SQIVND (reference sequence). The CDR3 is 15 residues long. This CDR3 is CASSTGQNSGNTIYF. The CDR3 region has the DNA TGTGCCAGTAGTACCGGACAGAACTCTGGAAACACCATATATTTT.

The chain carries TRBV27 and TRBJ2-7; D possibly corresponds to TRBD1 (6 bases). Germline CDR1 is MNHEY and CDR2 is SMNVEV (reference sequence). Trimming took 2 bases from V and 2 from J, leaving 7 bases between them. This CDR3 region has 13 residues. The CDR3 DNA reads TGTGCCAGCAGTTTAACAGGGACCTACGAGCAGTACTTC. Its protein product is CASSLTGTYEQYF.

The CDR3 sequence: CASSLIRTAFFLEQYV. The CDR3 nucleotides are TGTGCCAGCAGCTTAATTCGGACAGCGTTTTTTCTCGAGCAGTACGTC. The chain combines TRBV7-4 with TRBJ2-7; D perhaps matches TRBD1 (6 bases). There are 16 residues in the CDR3. V lost 2 bases and J lost 6, with 20 bases in between. Germline V lookup: CDR1 SGHVT, CDR2 SQSDAQ.